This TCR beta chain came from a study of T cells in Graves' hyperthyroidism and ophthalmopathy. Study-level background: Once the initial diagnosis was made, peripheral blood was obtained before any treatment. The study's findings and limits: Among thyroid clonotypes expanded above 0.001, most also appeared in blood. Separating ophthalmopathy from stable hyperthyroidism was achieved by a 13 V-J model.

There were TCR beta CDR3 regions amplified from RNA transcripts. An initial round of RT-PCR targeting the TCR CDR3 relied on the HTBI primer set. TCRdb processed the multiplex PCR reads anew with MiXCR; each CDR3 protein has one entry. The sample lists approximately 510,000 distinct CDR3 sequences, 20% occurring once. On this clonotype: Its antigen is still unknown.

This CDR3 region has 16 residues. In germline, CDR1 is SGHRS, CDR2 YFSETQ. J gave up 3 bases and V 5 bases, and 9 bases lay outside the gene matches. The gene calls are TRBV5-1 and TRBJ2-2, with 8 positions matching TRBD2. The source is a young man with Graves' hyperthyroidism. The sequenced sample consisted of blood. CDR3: CASRERAGGHTGELFF. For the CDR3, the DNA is TGCGCCAGCAGAGAGAGGGCGGGGGGTCACACCGGGGAGCTGTTTTTT.